Following are 32 T cell receptor beta chains from one sample sequenced in a study of T cell changes during pregnancy in multiple sclerosis (dated by TCRdb to about 2019). The library was built by means of the immunoSEQ multiplex PCR assay. TCRdb stores this immuneACCESS table with in-frame sequences only. Part of the clones is absent; in the studies checked, under half of the shortfall reflects unresolved V genes, and no reason is known for the rest. This sample has tens of thousands of clones in its table, and roughly 90% of those were observed once. In total, the top ten clones hold approximately 1.5% of the sample. Sequencing used peripheral blood, obtained in the first trimester of pregnancy. All receptors derive from a female donor in good health, enrolled as a control in a pregnancy study.

The gene calls are TRBV18 and TRBJ2-1; D is perhaps TRBD1 (5 bases). The germline CDR1 and CDR2 sequences are KGHSH and LQKENI. V lost 0 bases to trimming and J lost 7 bases, with 10 bases between them. The CDR3 contains 14 residues. The DNA of the CDR3 is TGTGCCAGCTCACCACCGAAGGGGATGAATGAGCAGTTCTTC. Translation: CASSPPKGMNEQFF.

This clone was observed a single time. This chain connects TRBV27 to TRBJ2-7, with TRBD1 identical over 7 bases. CDR1 and CDR2 (germline): MNHEY, SMNVEV (reference sequence). V shed 6 bases and J 5 bases; nucleotides not matched to a gene: 7. The CDR3 contains 13 residues. The CDR3 loop reads CASRSNQGDEQYF. The DNA for the CDR3 is TGTGCCAGCAGATCCAATCAGGGGGACGAGCAGTACTTC.

The rearrangement links TRBV27 to TRBJ2-7; 7 bases map to TRBD2. Germline CDR1 MNHEY, CDR2 SMNVEV (reference sequence). V was clipped by 2 bases and J by 6 bases; unmatched bases: 1. The CDR3 spans 12 residues. The CDR3 DNA reads as TGTGCCAGCAGTTTACCGGGGGGCGAGCAGTACTTC. Residues: CASSLPGGEQYF.

This chain uses TRBV6-5 with TRBJ1-1; 11 bases map to TRBD1. In germline, CDR1 is MNHEY, CDR2 SVGAGI. V was clipped by 4 bases and J by 5 bases; unmatched bases: 6. The length of the CDR3 is 15 residues. CDR3 sequence (DNA): TGTGCCAGCAGTTTCGGCGGGACAGGGGGTACTGAAGCTTTCTTT. This sequence encodes CASSFGGTGGTEAFF.

This chain uses TRBV10-3 with TRBJ1-2, with a possible D match to TRBD1 (5 bases). This CDR3 contains 14 residues. Germline CDR1 ENHRY, CDR2 SYGVKD. Trimming took off 4 bases at V and 0 bases at J, with 9 bases between the two ends. CDR3 bases: TGTGCCATCAGTGTCCGGGACTCTAACTATGGCTACACCTTC. Translation: CAISVRDSNYGYTF.

The chain combines TRBV30 with TRBJ1-2; TRBD1 aligns across 8 bases. The CDR3 totals 14 residues. CDR1 is GTSNPN, CDR2 SVGIG, per germline (reference sequence). Losses at the gene ends were 3 bases for V and 4 bases for J; bases not matched to a gene: 7. The DNA for the CDR3 is TGTGCCTGGAGGGCAAGACAGGGGAGCTATGGCTACACCTTC. Protein product: CAWRARQGSYGYTF.

DNA for the CDR3: TGTGCCTGGAACGGCTATGGCTACACCTTC. Encoded protein: CAWNGYGYTF. V and J are TRBV30 and TRBJ1-2; no firm D call. V shed 4 bases and J shed 4 bases, with 4 bases lying between them. Germline loops: CDR1 GTSNPN, CDR2 SVGIG (reference sequence). The CDR3 is made up of 10 amino acids.

The CDR3 protein is CASSPQGAAVNTEAFF. The CDR3 coding sequence is TGTGCCAGCTCACCACAGGGGGCGGCGGTAAACACTGAAGCTTTCTTT. V usage is TRBV18 and J usage is TRBJ1-1; 7 positions match TRBD1. This CDR3 has 16 residues. CDR1 is KGHSH, CDR2 LQKENI, per germline. V was pared by 1 base and J by 2 bases, with 7 bases of the junction left unmatched.

The chain has TRBV30 and TRBJ2-7; TRBD2 matches 8 bases. Germline V gives CDR1 GTSNPN, CDR2 SVGIG (reference sequence). The CDR3 covers 14 residues. V shed 7 bases, J shed 4 bases, and the junction held 12 bases outside the gene matches. For the CDR3, the DNA is TGTGCCTTCGGGGGGGGACTAGAGTCTTACGAGCAGTACTTC. Translated, it gives CAFGGGLESYEQYF. The variable domain in full, completed from reference TRBV30 and TRBJ2-7, reads SQTIHQWPATLVQPVGSPLSLECTVEGTSNPNLYWYRQAAGRGLQLLFYSVGIGQISSEVPQNLSASRPQDRQFILSSKKLLLSDSGFYLCAFGGGLESYEQYFGPGTRLTVT.

V is TRBV5-1 and J is TRBJ1-5; 7 nucleotides align to TRBD1. V trimming: 4 bases; J trimming: 4 bases; junction bases outside the gene matches: 8. This CDR3 has 15 residues. CDR1 and CDR2 (germline): SGHRS, YFSETQ. CDR3 amino acids: CASSGGTDANQPQHF. DNA for the CDR3: TGCGCCAGCAGCGGGGGGACAGACGCAAATCAGCCCCAGCATTTT.

The rearrangement joins TRBV6-1 to TRBJ2-1, with 7 bases that match TRBD1. V lost 2 bases to trimming and J lost 4 bases; unmatched junction nucleotides: 8. The V gene's germline CDR1 is MNHNS and CDR2 SASEGT. The CDR3 is 16 residues long. CDR3 residues: CASSEKKGAAYNEQFF. The CDR3 DNA reads TGTGCCAGCAGTGAAAAAAAGGGGGCGGCATACAATGAGCAGTTCTTC.

The V and J genes are TRBV5-1 and TRBJ1-2; tentatively, D is TRBD1 (6 bases). Germline loops: CDR1 SGHRS, CDR2 YFSETQ. The V end was cut by 3 bases, the J end by 3 bases, with 15 bases between. CDR3 size: 15 residues. The CDR3 coding sequence is TGCGCCAGCAGCTCACTTGACAGGATCGACTATGGCTACACCTTC. This codes for CASSSLDRIDYGYTF.

The chain has TRBV4-3 and TRBJ2-2; a possible D gene is TRBD2 (5 bases). The CDR3 extends over 15 amino acids. The V gene lost 3 bases and the J gene lost 6 bases, with 14 bases spanning the gap. From germline, CDR1 is LGHNA and CDR2 YSLEER. The CDR3 sequence is CASSHGITAAGELFF. The CDR3 DNA reads TGCGCCAGCAGCCACGGGATTACCGCGGCCGGGGAGCTGTTTTTT.

V and J are TRBV9 and TRBJ2-1; maybe TRBD2 (7 bases). Germline assignment: CDR1 SGDLS and CDR2 YYNGEE. Trimming stripped 2 bases from V and 4 bases from J, with 13 bases between. The CDR3 runs to 15 residues. The CDR3 region is CASSVKGGTYNEQFF. CDR3 coding DNA: TGTGCCAGCAGCGTGAAGGGGGGGACGTACAATGAGCAGTTCTTC.

This chain uses TRBV6-5 with TRBJ2-7; D gene ambiguous. CDR1 MNHEY and CDR2 SVGAGI come from the germline V gene. This CDR3 comprises 15 residues. Trimming left V 5 bases short and J 3 bases short, with 17 bases between. Here the CDR3 DNA reads TGTGCCAGCAGTGCTTACAGTGGCTTCAACTACGAGCAGTACTTC. Translating gives CASSAYSGFNYEQYF.

This chain links TRBV12-5 with TRBJ2-3; 8 bases are shared with TRBD2. Losses at the gene ends were 3 bases for V and 3 bases for J; bases not matched to a gene: 11. Germline CDR1 and CDR2: LGHNT and FRNRAP. The CDR3 totals 17 residues. The DNA of the CDR3 is TGTGCTAGTGGTTTAAGTCTGGAGAGCGGGAGTACAGATACGCAGTATTTT. Encoded protein: CASGLSLESGSTDTQYF.

This clone has just one count. The chain is built from TRBV6-1 and TRBJ1-4; 7 bases are shared with TRBD1. Per the germline V gene, CDR1 is MNHNS and CDR2 is SASEGT. J lost 3 bases, V lost 3 bases, and 7 bases had no gene match. The CDR3 has 16 residues. The CDR3 coding sequence is TGTGCCAGCAGTGACGTCCGGGACAGCTCTAATGAAAAACTGTTTTTT. Residues: CASSDVRDSSNEKLFF.

The V call is TRBV6-4, the J call TRBJ1-1; 10 positions match TRBD1. The CDR3 has 15 amino acids. The germline gives CDR1 MRHNA, CDR2 SNTAGT. J was trimmed by 6 bases and V by 4 bases; bases with no gene match: 8. CDR3 in amino acids: CASSVAGDRGSEAFF. As DNA, the CDR3 is TGTGCCAGCAGTGTTGCCGGGGACAGGGGCTCTGAAGCTTTCTTT.

The chain couples TRBV5-1 to TRBJ2-7, with TRBD2 as a possible D gene (5 bases). Germline V gives CDR1 SGHRS, CDR2 YFSETQ. The germline V and J ends were trimmed by 0 bases and 6 bases, with 10 bases remaining between them. This CDR3 has 13 amino acids. Here the CDR3 reads CASSLGLAGEQYF. The CDR3 DNA is TGCGCCAGCAGCTTGGGTCTAGCCGGCGAGCAGTACTTC.

The chain recombines TRBV6-1 with TRBJ1-6; D gene unclear. Germline V lookup: CDR1 MNHNS, CDR2 SASEGT. Trimming left V 1 base short and J 10 bases short, with 14 bases between. The CDR3 is 15 amino acids. The CDR3 DNA sequence: TGTGCCAGCAGTGAAGGTCAGTCCAGAGGGTCACCCCTCCACTTT. It codes for CASSEGQSRGSPLHF.

V and J are TRBV5-4 and TRBJ1-4, with unresolved D. This CDR3 has 16 amino acids. V lost 3 bases to trimming and J lost 7 bases, with 19 bases between them. Germline CDR1 is SGHNT and CDR2 is YYREEE (reference sequence). The CDR3 coding sequence is TGTGCCAGCAGCTCACAAAACGAGGGCTGGGGTGAAAAACTGTTTTTT. Protein: CASSSQNEGWGEKLFF.

This chain uses TRBV19 with TRBJ2-1; possibly TRBD1 for D (5 bases). Trimming took 5 bases from V and 12 from J, leaving 14 bases between them. Germline CDR1 is LNHDA and CDR2 is SQIVND (reference sequence). The CDR3 extends over 12 amino acids. Here the CDR3 reads CASSLILGAQFF. The CDR3, as DNA: TGTGCCAGTAGTCTAATACTTGGGGCGCAGTTCTTC.

In its sample, this clone was seen a few times. The chain uses TRBV25-1 and TRBJ2-2; 8 nucleotides align to TRBD1. Per germline, CDR1 MGHDK and CDR2 SYGVNS. Trimming took 3 bases from V and 7 from J; bases not matched to a gene: 10. This CDR3 spans 16 amino acids. CDR3 DNA: TGTGCCAGCAGTGATGGTTTGGCAGGGGGCAACGGGGAGCTGTTTTTT. Translation gives CASSDGLAGGNGELFF.

Details on this clone: The junction and the germline gene differ at one end; a read error may be behind it. V and J are TRBV6-6 and TRBJ1-2; the match to TRBD1 covers 8 bases. CDR3 size: 15 residues. Looked up from germline, CDR1 is MNHNY and CDR2 is SVGAGI (reference sequence). For the CDR3, the DNA is TGTGCCAGCAGTTACTCCGGGACAGGACAATTTGGCTGCACCTTC. Encoded protein: CASSYSGTGQFGCTF.

The chain employs TRBV10-1 and TRBJ1-2; D is perhaps TRBD1 (6 bases). V lost 2 bases, J lost 8 bases, and 27 bases lay in between. CDR1 is WNHNN, CDR2 SYGVQD, per germline (reference sequence). CDR3 length: 18 residues. Here the CDR3 reads CASSELQDSAHREWGYTF. In DNA form, the CDR3 reads TGCGCCAGCAGTGAGCTTCAGGACAGCGCCCATAGGGAGTGGGGCTACACCTTC.

The chain is built from TRBV18 and TRBJ2-7, with D tentatively TRBD1 (6 bases). Germline V gene data show CDR1 as KGHSH and CDR2 as LQKENI. Trimming took off 3 bases at V and 2 bases at J, with 11 bases between the two ends. The CDR3 sequence is 14 residues long. CDR3 region: CASSPRDNPYEQYF. CDR3 bases: TGTGCCAGCTCACCCCGGGACAACCCCTACGAGCAGTACTTC.

V and J are TRBV15 and TRBJ2-2, with 7 nucleotides matching TRBD1. Trimming took 5 bases from V and 1 from J; bases not matched to a gene: 7. Germline V lookup: CDR1 LNHNV, CDR2 YYDKDF (reference sequence). This CDR3 has 16 residues. For the CDR3, the DNA is TGTGCCACCAGCCGACCGAGGACAGGGAACACCGGGGAGCTGTTTTTT. Translating it yields CATSRPRTGNTGELFF.

The V gene is TRBV4-3, the J gene TRBJ1-1; D not certain. CDR3 length: 14 amino acids. The germline V gene has CDR1 LGHNA and CDR2 YSLEER. V was cut by 0 bases and J by 4 bases, with 9 bases left in between. This CDR3 reads CASSQDSSITEAFF. DNA for the CDR3: TGCGCCAGCAGCCAAGATAGCAGTATCACTGAAGCTTTCTTT.

This chain uses TRBV9 with TRBJ1-2; 7 positions agree with TRBD1. J gave up 2 bases and V 0 bases, and 4 bases lay outside the gene matches. The V gene's germline CDR1 is SGDLS and CDR2 YYNGEE. This CDR3 is built from 15 residues. The DNA for the CDR3 is TGTGCCAGCAGCGTAGCTAGAGGGGGCAACTATGGCTACACCTTC. This codes for CASSVARGGNYGYTF. The complete variable domain, with remaining parts taken from reference TRBV9 and TRBJ1-2, reads DSGVTQTPKHLITATGQRVTLRCSPRSGDLSVYWYQQSLDQGLQFLIQYYNGEERAKGNILERFSAQQFPDLHSELNLSSLELGDSALYFCASSVARGGNYGYTFGSGTRLTVV.

The chain recombines TRBV19 with TRBJ2-3; TRBD1 matches at 7 bases. Germline V gene data show CDR1 as LNHDA and CDR2 as SQIVND (reference sequence). V dropped 5 bases and J dropped 1; count of bases not matched to a gene: 12. This CDR3 is built from 17 residues. The CDR3 DNA is TGTGCCAGTAGTCTCCAACTCTCCGGGACAGGCACAGATACGCAGTATTTT. Translation gives CASSLQLSGTGTDTQYF.

V and J are TRBV7-6 and TRBJ2-6, with TRBD1 matching over 7 bases. The germline CDR1 and CDR2 sequences are SGHVS and FNYEAQ. This CDR3 region has 19 residues. Trimming cost V 5 bases and J 1 base; bases outside gene matches: 14. The CDR3 loop reads CASSPRSPGQISGANVLTF. Here the CDR3 DNA reads TGTGCCAGCAGCCCTCGCTCTCCGGGACAGATTTCTGGGGCCAACGTCCTGACTTTC.

The J gene is TRBJ2-2, the V gene TRBV5-1, with no clear D. With 1 base removed from V and 14 bases from J, the gap between germline ends came to 9 bases. Looked up from germline, CDR1 is SGHRS and CDR2 is YFSETQ. This CDR3 has 11 amino acids. CDR3 in DNA: TGCGCCAGCAGCTTGTCGGGTTTACTGTTTTTT. It codes for CASSLSGLLFF.